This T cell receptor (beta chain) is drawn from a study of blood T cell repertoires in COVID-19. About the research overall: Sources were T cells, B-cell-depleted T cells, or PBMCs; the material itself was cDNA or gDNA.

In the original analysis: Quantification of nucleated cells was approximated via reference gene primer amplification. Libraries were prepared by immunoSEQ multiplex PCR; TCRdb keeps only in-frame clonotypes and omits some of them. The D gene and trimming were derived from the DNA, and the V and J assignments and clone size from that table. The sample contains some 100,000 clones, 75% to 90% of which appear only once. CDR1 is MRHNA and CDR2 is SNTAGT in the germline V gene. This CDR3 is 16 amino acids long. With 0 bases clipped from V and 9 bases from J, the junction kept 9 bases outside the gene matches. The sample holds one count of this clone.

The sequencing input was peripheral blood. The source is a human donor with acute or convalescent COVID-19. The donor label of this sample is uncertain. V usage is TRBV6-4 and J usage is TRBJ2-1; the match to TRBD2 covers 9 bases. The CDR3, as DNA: TGTGCCAGCAGTGACTCTGTGTTAGCGGGAGCCTCTGAGCAGTTCTTC. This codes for CASSDSVLAGASEQFF.